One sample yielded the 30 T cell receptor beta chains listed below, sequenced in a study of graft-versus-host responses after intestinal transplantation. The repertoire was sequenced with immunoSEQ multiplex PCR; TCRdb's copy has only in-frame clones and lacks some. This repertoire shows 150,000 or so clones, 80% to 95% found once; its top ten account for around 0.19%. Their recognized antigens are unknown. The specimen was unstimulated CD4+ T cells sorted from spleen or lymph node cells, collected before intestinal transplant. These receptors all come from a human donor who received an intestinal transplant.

The CDR3 loop reads CASSLQDPNNEQFF. The CDR3 DNA reads TGCGCCAGCAGCTTGCAGGATCCCAACAATGAGCAGTTCTTC. The rearrangement uses TRBV5-1 and TRBJ2-1; D is unclear. The germline gives CDR1 SGHRS, CDR2 YFSETQ. This CDR3 has 14 residues. V lost 1 base and J 5 bases, leaving 10 bases between the germline ends.

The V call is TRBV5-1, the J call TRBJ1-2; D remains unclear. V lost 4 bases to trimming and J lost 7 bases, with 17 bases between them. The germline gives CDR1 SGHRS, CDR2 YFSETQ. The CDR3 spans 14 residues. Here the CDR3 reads CASSPLSGVGGYTF. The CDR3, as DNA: TGCGCCAGCAGCCCCCTGAGTGGGGTTGGTGGCTACACCTTC.

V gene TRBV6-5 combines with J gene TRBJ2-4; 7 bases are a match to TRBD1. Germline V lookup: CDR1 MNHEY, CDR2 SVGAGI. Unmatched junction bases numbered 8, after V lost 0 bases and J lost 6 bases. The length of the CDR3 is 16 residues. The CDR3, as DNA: TGTGCCAGCAGTTACTCGACACAGGGGAATTTAAACATTCAGTACTTC. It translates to CASSYSTQGNLNIQYF.

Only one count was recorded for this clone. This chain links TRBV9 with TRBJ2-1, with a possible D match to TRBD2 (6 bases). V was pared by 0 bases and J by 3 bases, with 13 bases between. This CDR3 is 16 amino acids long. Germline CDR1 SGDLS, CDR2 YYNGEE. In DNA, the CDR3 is TGTGCCAGCAGCGTAGGGACGGGGGTGATCTACAATGAGCAGTTCTTC. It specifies CASSVGTGVIYNEQFF.

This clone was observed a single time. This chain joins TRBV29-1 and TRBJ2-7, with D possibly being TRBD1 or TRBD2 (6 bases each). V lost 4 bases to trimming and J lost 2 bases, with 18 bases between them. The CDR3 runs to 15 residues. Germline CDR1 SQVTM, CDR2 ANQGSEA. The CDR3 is CSVAGWGAGAYEQYF. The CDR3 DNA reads TGCAGCGTTGCGGGTTGGGGGGCCGGTGCCTACGAGCAGTACTTC.

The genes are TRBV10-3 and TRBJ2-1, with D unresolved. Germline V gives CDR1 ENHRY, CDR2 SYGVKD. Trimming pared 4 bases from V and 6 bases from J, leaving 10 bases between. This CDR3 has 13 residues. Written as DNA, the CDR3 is TGTGCCATCAGTGGTTTAGAGGCCAATGAGCAGTTCTTC. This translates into CAISGLEANEQFF.

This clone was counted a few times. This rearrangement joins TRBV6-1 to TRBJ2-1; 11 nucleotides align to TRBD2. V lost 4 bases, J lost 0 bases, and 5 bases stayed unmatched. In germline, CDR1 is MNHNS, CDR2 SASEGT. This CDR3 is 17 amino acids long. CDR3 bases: TGTGCCAGCAGTGCATCCGGGACTAGCGGCTCCTACAATGAGCAGTTCTTC. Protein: CASSASGTSGSYNEQFF.

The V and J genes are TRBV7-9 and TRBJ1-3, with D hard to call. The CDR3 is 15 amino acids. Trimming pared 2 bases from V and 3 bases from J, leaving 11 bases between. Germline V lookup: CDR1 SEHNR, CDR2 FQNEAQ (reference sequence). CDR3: CASSLLAVSGNTIYF. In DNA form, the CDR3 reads TGTGCCAGCAGCTTACTCGCAGTCAGTGGAAACACCATATATTTT.

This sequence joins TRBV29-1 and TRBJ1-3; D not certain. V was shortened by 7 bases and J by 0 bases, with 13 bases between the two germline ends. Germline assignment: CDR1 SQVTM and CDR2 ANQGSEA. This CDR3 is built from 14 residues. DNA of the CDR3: TGCAGCGCGTGGGAAAATAGCTCTGGAAACACCATATATTTT. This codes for CSAWENSSGNTIYF. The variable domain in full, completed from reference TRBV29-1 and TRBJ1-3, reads SAVISQKPSRDICQRGTSLTIQCQVDSQVTMMFWYRQQPGQSLTLIATANQGSEATYESGFVIDKFPISRPNLTFSTLTVSNMSPEDSSIYLCSAWENSSGNTIYFGEGSWLTVV.

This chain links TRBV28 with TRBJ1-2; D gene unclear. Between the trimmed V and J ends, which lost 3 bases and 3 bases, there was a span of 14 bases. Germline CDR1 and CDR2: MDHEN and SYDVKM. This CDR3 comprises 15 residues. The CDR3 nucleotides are TGTGCCAGCAGTTTGTACCCCCGGCGGGACTATGGCTACACCTTC. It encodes CASSLYPRRDYGYTF.

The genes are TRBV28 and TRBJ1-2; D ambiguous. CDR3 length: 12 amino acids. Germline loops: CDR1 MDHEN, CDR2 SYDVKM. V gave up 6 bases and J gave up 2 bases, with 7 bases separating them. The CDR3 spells CASRPQNYGYTF. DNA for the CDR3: TGTGCCAGCAGACCCCAGAACTATGGCTACACCTTC.

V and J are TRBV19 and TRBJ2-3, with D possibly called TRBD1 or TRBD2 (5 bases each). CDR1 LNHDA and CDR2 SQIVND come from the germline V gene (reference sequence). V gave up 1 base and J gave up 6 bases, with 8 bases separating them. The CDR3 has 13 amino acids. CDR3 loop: CASSIVEGDTQYF. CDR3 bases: TGTGCCAGTAGTATAGTTGAGGGGGATACGCAGTATTTT.

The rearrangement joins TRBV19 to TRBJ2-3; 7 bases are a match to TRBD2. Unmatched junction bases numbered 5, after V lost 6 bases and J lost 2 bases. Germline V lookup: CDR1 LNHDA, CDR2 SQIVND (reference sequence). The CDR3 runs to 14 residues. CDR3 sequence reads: CASRVAGDTDTQYF. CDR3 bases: TGTGCCAGTAGGGTGGCGGGAGACACAGATACGCAGTATTTT.

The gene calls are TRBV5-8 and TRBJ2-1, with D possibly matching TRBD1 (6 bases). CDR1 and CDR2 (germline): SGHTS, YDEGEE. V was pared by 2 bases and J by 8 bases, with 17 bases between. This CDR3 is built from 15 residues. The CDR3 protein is CASSFRPTGWDEQFF. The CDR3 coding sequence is TGTGCCAGCAGCTTTCGTCCTACAGGGTGGGATGAGCAGTTCTTC.

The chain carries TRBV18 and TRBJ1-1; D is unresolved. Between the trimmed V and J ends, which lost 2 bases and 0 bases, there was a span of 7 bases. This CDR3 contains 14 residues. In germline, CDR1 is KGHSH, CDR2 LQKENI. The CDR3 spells CASSPGSMNTEAFF. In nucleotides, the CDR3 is TGTGCCAGCTCACCAGGCAGCATGAACACTGAAGCTTTCTTT.

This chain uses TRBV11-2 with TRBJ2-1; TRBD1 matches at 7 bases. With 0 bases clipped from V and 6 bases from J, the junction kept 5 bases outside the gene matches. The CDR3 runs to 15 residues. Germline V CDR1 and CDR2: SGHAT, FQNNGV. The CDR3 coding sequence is TGTGCCAGCAGCTTAGAACAACAGGGGTTCAATGAGCAGTTCTTC. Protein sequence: CASSLEQQGFNEQFF. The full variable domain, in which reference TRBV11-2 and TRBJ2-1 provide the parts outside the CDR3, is EAGVAQSPRYKIIEKRQSVAFWCNPISGHATLYWYQQILGQGPKLLIQFQNNGVVDDSQLPKDRFSAERLKGVDSTLKIQPAKLEDSAVYLCASSLEQQGFNEQFFGPGTRLTVL.

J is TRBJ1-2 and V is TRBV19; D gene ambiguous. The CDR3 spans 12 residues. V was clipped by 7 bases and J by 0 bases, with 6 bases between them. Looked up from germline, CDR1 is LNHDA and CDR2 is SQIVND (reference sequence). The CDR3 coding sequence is TGTGCCAGTATGGGGTCTAACTATGGCTACACCTTC. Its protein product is CASMGSNYGYTF.

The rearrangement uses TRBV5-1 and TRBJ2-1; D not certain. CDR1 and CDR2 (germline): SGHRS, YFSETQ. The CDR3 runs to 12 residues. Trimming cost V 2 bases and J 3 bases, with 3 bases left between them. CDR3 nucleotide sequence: TGCGCCAGCAGCTTACACTACAATGAGCAGTTCTTC. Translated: CASSLHYNEQFF.

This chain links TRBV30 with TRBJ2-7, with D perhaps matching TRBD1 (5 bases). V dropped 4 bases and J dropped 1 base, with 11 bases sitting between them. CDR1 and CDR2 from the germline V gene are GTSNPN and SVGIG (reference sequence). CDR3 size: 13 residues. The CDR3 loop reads CAWNRGASYEQYF. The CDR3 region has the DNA TGTGCCTGGAATCGTGGGGCGTCCTACGAGCAGTACTTC. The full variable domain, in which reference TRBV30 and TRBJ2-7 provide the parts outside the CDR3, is SQTIHQWPATLVQPVGSPLSLECTVEGTSNPNLYWYRQAAGRGLQLLFYSVGIGQISSEVPQNLSASRPQDRQFILSSKKLLLSDSGFYLCAWNRGASYEQYFGPGTRLTVT.

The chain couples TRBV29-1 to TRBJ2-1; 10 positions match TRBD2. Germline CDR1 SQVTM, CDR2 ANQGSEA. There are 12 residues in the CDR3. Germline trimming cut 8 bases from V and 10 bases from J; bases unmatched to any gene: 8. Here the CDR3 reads CSTRGLADEQFF. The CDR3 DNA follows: TGCAGCACTCGAGGACTAGCGGACGAGCAGTTCTTC.

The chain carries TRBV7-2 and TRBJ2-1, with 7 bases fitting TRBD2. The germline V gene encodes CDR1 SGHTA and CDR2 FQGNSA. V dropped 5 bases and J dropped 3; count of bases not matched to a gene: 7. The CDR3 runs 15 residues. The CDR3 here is CASSGVLAVYNEQFF. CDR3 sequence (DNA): TGTGCCAGCAGCGGCGTGCTAGCGGTCTACAATGAGCAGTTCTTC.

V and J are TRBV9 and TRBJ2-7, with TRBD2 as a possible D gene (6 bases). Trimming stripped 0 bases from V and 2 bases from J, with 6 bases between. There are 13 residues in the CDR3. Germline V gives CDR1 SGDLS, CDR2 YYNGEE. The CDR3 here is CASSVGLAYEQYF. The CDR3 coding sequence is TGTGCCAGCAGCGTAGGACTAGCCTACGAGCAGTACTTC. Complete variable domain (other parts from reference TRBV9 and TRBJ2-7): DSGVTQTPKHLITATGQRVTLRCSPRSGDLSVYWYQQSLDQGLQFLIQYYNGEERAKGNILERFSAQQFPDLHSELNLSSLELGDSALYFCASSVGLAYEQYFGPGTRLTVT.

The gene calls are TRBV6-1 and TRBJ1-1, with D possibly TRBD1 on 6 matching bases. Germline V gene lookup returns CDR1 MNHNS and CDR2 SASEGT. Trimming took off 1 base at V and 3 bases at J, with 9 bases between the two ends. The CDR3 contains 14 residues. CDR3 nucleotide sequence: TGTGCCAGCAGTGAAGTACAGGGTTACACTGAAGCTTTCTTT. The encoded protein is CASSEVQGYTEAFF.

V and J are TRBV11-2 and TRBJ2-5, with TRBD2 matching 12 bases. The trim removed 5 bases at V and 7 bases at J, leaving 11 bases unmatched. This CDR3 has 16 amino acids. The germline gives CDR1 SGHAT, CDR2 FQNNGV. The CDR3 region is CASSLTGTSGSGTQYF. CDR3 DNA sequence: TGTGCCAGCAGCCTTACAGGGACTAGCGGGTCGGGGACCCAGTACTTC.

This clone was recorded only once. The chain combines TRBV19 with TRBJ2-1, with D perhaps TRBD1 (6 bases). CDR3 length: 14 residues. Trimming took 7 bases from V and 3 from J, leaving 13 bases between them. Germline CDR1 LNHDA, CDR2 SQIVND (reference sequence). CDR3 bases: TGTGCCAGTAATTCCGGGACAATCTACAATGAGCAGTTCTTC. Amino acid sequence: CASNSGTIYNEQFF.

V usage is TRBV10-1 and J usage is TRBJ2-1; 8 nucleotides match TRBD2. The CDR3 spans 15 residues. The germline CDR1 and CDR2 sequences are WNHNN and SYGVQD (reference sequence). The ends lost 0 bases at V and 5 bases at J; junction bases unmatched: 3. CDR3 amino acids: CASSESGLGDNEQFF. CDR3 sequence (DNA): TGCGCCAGCAGTGAGTCGGGACTAGGGGACAATGAGCAGTTCTTC.

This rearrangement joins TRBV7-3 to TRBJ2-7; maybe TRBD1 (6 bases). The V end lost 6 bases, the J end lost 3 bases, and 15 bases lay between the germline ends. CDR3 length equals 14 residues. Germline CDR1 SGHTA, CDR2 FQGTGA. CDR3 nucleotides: TGTGCCAGCAGTTCCACAGGGTTGAACTACGAGCAGTACTTC. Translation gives CASSSTGLNYEQYF. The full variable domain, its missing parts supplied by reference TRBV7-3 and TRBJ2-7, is GAGVSQTPSNKVTEKGKYVELRCDPISGHTALYWYRQSLGQGPEFLIYFQGTGAADDSGLPNDRFFAVRPEGSVSTLKIQRTERGDSAVYLCASSSTGLNYEQYFGPGTRLTVT.

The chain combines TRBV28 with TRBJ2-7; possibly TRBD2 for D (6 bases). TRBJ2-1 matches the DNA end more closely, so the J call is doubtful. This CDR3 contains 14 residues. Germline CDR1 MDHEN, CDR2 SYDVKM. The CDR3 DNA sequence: TGTGCCAGCAGGGCCCTAGCGCCCTACAATGAGCAGTTCTTC. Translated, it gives CASRALAPYNEQFF.

As DNA, the CDR3 is TGTGCCAGCAGTTACTCAGGTCCGAAATCACCCCTCCACTTT. This translates into CASSYSGPKSPLHF. The gene calls are TRBV6-5 and TRBJ1-6, with D hard to call. Germline CDR1 reads MNHEY; CDR2 reads SVGAGI. CDR3 length equals 14 residues. V was shortened by 0 bases and J by 10 bases, with 10 bases between the two germline ends.

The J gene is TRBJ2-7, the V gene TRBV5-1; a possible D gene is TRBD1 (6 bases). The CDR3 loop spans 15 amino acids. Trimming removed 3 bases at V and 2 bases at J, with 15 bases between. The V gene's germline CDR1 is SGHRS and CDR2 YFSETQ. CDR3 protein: CASSYDRSLPYEQYF. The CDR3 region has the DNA TGCGCCAGCAGCTACGACAGGTCCTTGCCCTACGAGCAGTACTTC.